The next 25 T cell receptor beta chains were all read from a single sample in a study of T cell responses to AZD1222 COVID-19 vaccine. The table came from immunoSEQ multiplex PCR; TCRdb's copy has only in-frame clones and leaves some out. The sample yields about 130,000 clones, more than 85% seen once. This specimen was peripheral blood, taken 28 days after the second AZD1222 dose. The receptor source for this set is an adult who received the AZD1222 COVID-19 vaccine.

The chain is built from TRBV5-1 and TRBJ1-2; TRBD1 aligns across 8 bases. This CDR3 is built from 16 residues. J lost 3 bases, V lost 4 bases, and 11 bases had no gene match. Germline V gene lookup returns CDR1 SGHRS and CDR2 YFSETQ. Written as DNA, the CDR3 is TGCGCCAGCAGCCTGACCGGGACAGGCGGTTACTATGGCTACACCTTC. It encodes CASSLTGTGGYYGYTF.

This clone occurred once. V and J are TRBV2 and TRBJ1-2; D is uncertain. The germline V gene encodes CDR1 SNHLY and CDR2 FYNNEI. The CDR3 totals 14 residues. The V gene lost 1 base and the J gene lost 2 bases, with 8 bases spanning the gap. DNA for the CDR3: TGTGCCAGCAGTGAAGTGCGCAGGAACTATGGCTACACCTTC. Protein: CASSEVRRNYGYTF. The full variable domain, with the rest looked up from reference TRBV2 and TRBJ1-2, is EPEVTQTPSHQVTQMGQEVILRCVPISNHLYFYWYRQILGQKVEFLVSFYNNEISEKSEIFDDQFSVERPDGSNFTLKIRSTKLEDSAMYFCASSEVRRNYGYTFGSGTRLTVV.

The chain has TRBV19 and TRBJ1-2, with D possibly matching TRBD1 (5 bases). V was clipped by 2 bases and J by 1 base, with 8 bases between them. This CDR3 has 14 amino acids. CDR1 LNHDA and CDR2 SQIVND come from the germline V gene (reference sequence). CDR3 sequence: CASSIRDGNYGYTF. DNA of the CDR3: TGTGCCAGTAGTATACGGGACGGTAACTATGGCTACACCTTC. Full variable domain (remainder filled in from reference TRBV19 and TRBJ1-2): DGGITQSPKYLFRKEGQNVTLSCEQNLNHDAMYWYRQDPGQGLRLIYYSQIVNDFQKGDIAEGYSVSREKKESFPLTVTSAQKNPTAFYLCASSIRDGNYGYTFGSGTRLTVV.

V is TRBV5-1 and J is TRBJ2-5; 8 bases are shared with TRBD1. The CDR3 is 15 amino acids. Trimming took 0 bases from V and 5 from J; bases not matched to a gene: 6. The V gene's germline CDR1 is SGHRS and CDR2 YFSETQ. CDR3 coding DNA: TGCGCCAGCAGCTTGGCCCCAGGGGGCGAGGAGACCCAGTACTTC. Translated: CASSLAPGGEETQYF.

V is TRBV7-6 and J is TRBJ2-2, with D perhaps matching TRBD1 or TRBD2 (5 bases each). CDR3 length: 17 residues. The V gene lost 4 bases and the J gene lost 2 bases, with 17 bases spanning the gap. The germline V gene encodes CDR1 SGHVS and CDR2 FNYEAQ. CDR3 amino acids: CASSSVPGRGNTGELFF. The DNA of the CDR3 is TGTGCCAGCAGCTCAGTGCCGGGACGGGGAAACACCGGGGAGCTGTTTTTT.

This clone has only a few counts. The rearrangement uses TRBV12-3 or TRBV12-4 and TRBJ1-3; D remains unclear. The CDR3 consists of 12 residues. Trimming took off 8 bases at V and 4 bases at J, with 9 bases between the two ends. The CDR3 DNA follows: TGTGCCAGCGAGGGTGGGGGAAACACCATATATTTT. This translates into CASEGGGNTIYF.

The rearrangement joins TRBV7-6 to TRBJ2-1; D tentatively fits TRBD1 or TRBD2 (5 bases each). Trimming took 8 bases from V and 7 from J, leaving 15 bases between them. The germline CDR1 and CDR2 sequences are SGHVS and FNYEAQ. The CDR3 extends over 13 amino acids. CDR3 residues: CASAEDTWNEQFF. CDR3 coding DNA: TGTGCCAGCGCGGAGGACACATGGAATGAGCAGTTCTTC.

Judged by abundance, this clone is medium-sized. The J gene is TRBJ2-1, the V gene TRBV6-2 or TRBV6-3; D is unresolved. Germline CDR1 MNHEY, CDR2 SVGEGT. V was pared by 4 bases and J by 7 bases, with 11 bases between. CDR3 length: 13 residues. CDR3 DNA sequence: TGTGCCAGCAGTTTCACGACCGCAAATGAGCAGTTCTTC. It translates to CASSFTTANEQFF.

V is TRBV6-5 and J is TRBJ2-7; TRBD2 aligns across 10 bases. CDR3 size: 15 residues. CDR1 MNHEY and CDR2 SVGAGI come from the germline V gene. The ends lost 6 bases at V and 0 bases at J; junction bases unmatched: 5. The CDR3 DNA sequence: TGTGCCAGCAGACCGGGACTAGCGAGCTCCTACGAGCAGTACGTC. Its translation: CASRPGLASSYEQYV.

The chain recombines TRBV21-1 with TRBJ2-7; the table's TRBD1 call for D was not verified on the DNA. TRBV21-1 is a documented pseudogene. The length of the CDR3 is 15 residues. The CDR3 is CASSEARDRGGEQYF. The CDR3 DNA reads TGTGCCAGCAGCGAGGCCCGGGACAGGGGAGGCGAGCAGTACTTC.

The chain carries TRBV12-3 or TRBV12-4 and TRBJ2-1; the match to TRBD2 covers 7 bases. This CDR3 contains 13 residues. Trimming took 6 bases from V and 5 from J; bases not matched to a gene: 4. In DNA form, the CDR3 reads TGTGCCAGCAGGGGACTACTCCACAATGAGCAGTTCTTC. The encoded protein is CASRGLLHNEQFF.

The chain uses TRBV11-2 and TRBJ2-7; D unresolved. The CDR3 spans 11 residues. The germline V gene has CDR1 SGHAT and CDR2 FQNNGV. With 5 bases removed from V and 6 bases from J, the gap between germline ends came to 8 bases. The CDR3 sequence is CASSPTSEQYF. CDR3 DNA sequence: TGTGCCAGCAGCCCTACGAGCGAGCAGTACTTC.

The chain links TRBV14 to TRBJ2-1, with 8 positions matching TRBD2. The CDR3 has 15 residues. The germline gives CDR1 SGHDN, CDR2 FVKESK. Germline trimming cut 8 bases from V and 0 bases from J; bases unmatched to any gene: 6. The CDR3 DNA is TGTGCCAGCCGACCGAGCGGGAGCTCCTACAATGAGCAGTTCTTC. This encodes CASRPSGSSYNEQFF.

In its sample, this clone was seen once. V usage is TRBV7-9 and J usage is TRBJ2-1; maybe TRBD2 (6 bases). The germline CDR1 and CDR2 sequences are SEHNR and FQNEAQ (reference sequence). Trimming pared 4 bases from V and 8 bases from J, leaving 9 bases between. The CDR3 has 12 amino acids. CDR3 bases: TGTGCCAGCAGCTACGGGAGCCATGAGCAGTTCTTC. Translating it yields CASSYGSHEQFF.

CDR3 region: CAWSGGRVSTGELFF. CDR3 DNA: TGTGCCTGGAGCGGGGGGCGCGTGTCCACCGGGGAGCTGTTTTTT. The chain is built from TRBV30 and TRBJ2-2; D is perhaps TRBD2 (7 bases). Trimming removed 3 bases from V and 4 bases from J, with 15 bases in between. The CDR3 runs 15 residues. Germline assignment: CDR1 GTSNPN and CDR2 SVGIG (reference sequence).

This sequence joins TRBV5-1 and TRBJ1-5; TRBD1 matches at 7 bases. V dropped 1 base and J dropped 4; count of bases not matched to a gene: 14. Looked up from germline, CDR1 is SGHRS and CDR2 is YFSETQ. The CDR3 runs 18 residues. The CDR3 nucleotides read TGCGCCAGCAGCTTGTGGCCTCCAGGGGGGCAGATTAATCAGCCCCAGCATTTT. Amino acid sequence: CASSLWPPGGQINQPQHF.

The J gene is TRBJ1-3, the V gene TRBV19, with 8 bases identical to TRBD1. The V gene's germline CDR1 is LNHDA and CDR2 SQIVND (reference sequence). The ends lost 7 bases at V and 1 base at J; junction bases unmatched: 6. The CDR3 has 15 amino acids. The CDR3 spells CASTVTGGSGNTIYF. The DNA for the CDR3 is TGTGCCAGTACCGTAACAGGGGGTTCTGGAAACACCATATATTTT.

J is TRBJ1-1 and V is TRBV12-3 or TRBV12-4; D unresolved. V gave up 3 bases and J gave up 1 base, with 6 bases separating them. CDR3 length: 13 residues. In DNA form, the CDR3 reads TGTGCCAGCAGTTTGATGAGGAACACTGAAGCTTTCTTT. It yields the protein CASSLMRNTEAFF.

The chain has TRBV6-5 and TRBJ1-1; D is ambiguous. The CDR3 is made up of 14 amino acids. CDR1 and CDR2 from the germline V gene are MNHEY and SVGAGI. The V end was cut by 4 bases, the J end by 2 bases, with 11 bases between. DNA for the CDR3: TGTGCCAGCAGTTTCGGACTGTCCAACACTGAAGCTTTCTTT. Encoded protein: CASSFGLSNTEAFF.

V gene TRBV3-1 (or the pseudogene TRBV3-2) combines with J gene TRBJ1-2; no reliable D call. V lost 4 bases and J lost 4, with 19 bases in between. Germline V CDR1 and CDR2: LGHDT, YNNKEL (reference sequence). The CDR3 sequence is 16 residues long. CDR3 DNA sequence: TGTGCCAGCAGCCCGTCCGTACTTACTTTTGGCTATGGCTACACCTTC. This translates into CASSPSVLTFGYGYTF.

This chain links TRBV10-3 with TRBJ2-1; 8 nucleotides line up with TRBD1. Germline loops: CDR1 ENHRY, CDR2 SYGVKD. The V and J ends lost 6 bases and 6 bases, in that order; junction bases with no gene match: 10. The CDR3 loop spans 15 amino acids. CDR3 sequence: CAIRVDRGSGNEQFF. CDR3 DNA sequence: TGTGCCATCAGGGTCGACAGGGGTTCCGGCAATGAGCAGTTCTTC.

This sequence joins TRBV10-3 and TRBJ1-5, with 9 nucleotides matching TRBD1. The CDR3 has 16 residues. With 3 bases clipped from V and 7 bases from J, the junction kept 10 bases outside the gene matches. Germline V gives CDR1 ENHRY, CDR2 SYGVKD. The CDR3 nucleotides are TGTGCCATCAGTGATCCCGACAGGGGGGCAGAACAGCCCCAGCATTTT. Protein product: CAISDPDRGAEQPQHF.

The CDR3 DNA reads TGCGCCAGCAGCTTGGTCCCCGGGGGGCACTACAATGAGCAGTTCTTC. It yields the protein CASSLVPGGHYNEQFF. V gene TRBV5-1 combines with J gene TRBJ2-1; D is perhaps TRBD2 (7 bases). Trimming left V 0 bases short and J 3 bases short, with 13 bases between. CDR3 length equals 16 residues. Germline V gives CDR1 SGHRS, CDR2 YFSETQ.

The J gene is TRBJ1-2, the V gene TRBV27, with D perhaps TRBD1 (6 bases). From germline, CDR1 is MNHEY and CDR2 SMNVEV (reference sequence). The CDR3 runs 14 residues. V lost 0 bases, J lost 3 bases, and 8 bases lay in between. CDR3 bases: TGTGCCAGCAGTTTATCGCAGGGGCACTATGGCTACACCTTC. Protein: CASSLSQGHYGYTF.

This rearrangement joins TRBV5-4 to TRBJ2-7; D not certain. Trimming removed 2 bases at V and 3 bases at J, with 12 bases between. The germline gives CDR1 SGHNT, CDR2 YYREEE (reference sequence). CDR3 length equals 14 residues. Here the CDR3 reads CASSLRDYRYEQYV. CDR3 in DNA: TGTGCCAGCAGCTTAAGGGATTACCGCTACGAGCAGTACGTC.